This record covers a single TCR beta chain. The method was immunoSEQ multiplex PCR; TCRdb's version includes in-frame clones alone and lacks a portion of them. This table has roughly 64,000 clones, roughly 92% appearing once. V lost 3 bases to trimming and J lost 0 bases; unmatched junction nucleotides: 8. From germline, CDR1 is MNHEY and CDR2 SMNVEV (reference sequence). The CDR3 loop spans 19 amino acids. The data were obtained in a study of T cell changes during pregnancy in multiple sclerosis. This sample comprised peripheral blood, obtained in the second trimester of pregnancy. The chain has TRBV27 and TRBJ2-1, with 13 bases aligning to TRBD2. The source is a female donor with multiple sclerosis, enrolled in a pregnancy study. The DNA for the CDR3 is TGTGCCAGCAGTTTCTATGGACTAGCGGGAGAGAGCTCCTACAATGAGCAGTTCTTC. This gives the protein CASSFYGLAGESSYNEQFF.